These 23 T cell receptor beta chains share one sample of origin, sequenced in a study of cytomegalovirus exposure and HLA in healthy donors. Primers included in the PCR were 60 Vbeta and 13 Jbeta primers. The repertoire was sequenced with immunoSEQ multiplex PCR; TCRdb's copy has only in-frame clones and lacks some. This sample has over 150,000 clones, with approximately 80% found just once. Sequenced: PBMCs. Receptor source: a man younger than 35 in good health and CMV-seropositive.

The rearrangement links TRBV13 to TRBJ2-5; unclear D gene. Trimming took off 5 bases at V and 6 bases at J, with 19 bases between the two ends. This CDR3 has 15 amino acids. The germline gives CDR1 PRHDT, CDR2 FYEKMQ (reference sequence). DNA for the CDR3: TGTGCCAGCAGCCCACATGATGACGTAGCCAAGACCCAGTACTTC. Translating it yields CASSPHDDVAKTQYF.

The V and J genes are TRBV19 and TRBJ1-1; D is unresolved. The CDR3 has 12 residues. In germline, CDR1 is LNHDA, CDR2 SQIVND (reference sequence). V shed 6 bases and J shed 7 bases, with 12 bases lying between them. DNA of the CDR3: TGTGCCAGTAGGAATTCCGGGAGTGAAGCTTTCTTT. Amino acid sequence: CASRNSGSEAFF.

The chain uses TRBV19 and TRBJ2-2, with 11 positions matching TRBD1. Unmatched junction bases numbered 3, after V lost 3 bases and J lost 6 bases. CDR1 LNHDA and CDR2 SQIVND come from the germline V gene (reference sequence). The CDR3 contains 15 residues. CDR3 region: CASSMWTGGSGELFF. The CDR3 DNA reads TGTGCCAGTAGTATGTGGACAGGGGGCTCCGGGGAGCTGTTTTTT.

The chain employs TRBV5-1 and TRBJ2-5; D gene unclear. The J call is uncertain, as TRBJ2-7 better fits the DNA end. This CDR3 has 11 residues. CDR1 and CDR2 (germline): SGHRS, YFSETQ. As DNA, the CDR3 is TGCGCCAGCAGTTCCTCCTACGAGCAGTACTTC. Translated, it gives CASSSSYEQYF.

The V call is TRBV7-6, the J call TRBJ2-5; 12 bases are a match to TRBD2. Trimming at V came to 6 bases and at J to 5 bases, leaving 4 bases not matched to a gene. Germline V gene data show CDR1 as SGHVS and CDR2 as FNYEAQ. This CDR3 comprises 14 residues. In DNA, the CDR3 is TGTGCCAGCAGGCTACTAGCGGGGGGTGAGACCCAGTACTTC. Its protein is CASRLLAGGETQYF.

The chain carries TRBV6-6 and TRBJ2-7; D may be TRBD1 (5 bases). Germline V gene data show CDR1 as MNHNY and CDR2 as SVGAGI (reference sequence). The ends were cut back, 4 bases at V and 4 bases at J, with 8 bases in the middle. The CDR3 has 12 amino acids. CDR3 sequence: CASSSQDYEQYF. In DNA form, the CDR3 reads TGTGCCAGCAGTTCACAGGATTACGAGCAGTACTTC.

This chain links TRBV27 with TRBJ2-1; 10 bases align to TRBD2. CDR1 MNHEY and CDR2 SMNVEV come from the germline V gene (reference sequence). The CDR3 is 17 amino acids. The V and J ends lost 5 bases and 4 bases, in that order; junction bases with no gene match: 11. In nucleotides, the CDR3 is TGTGCCAGCAGTCTCCGCCGACTAGCGGGTCCTTACAATGAGCAGTTCTTC. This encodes CASSLRRLAGPYNEQFF.

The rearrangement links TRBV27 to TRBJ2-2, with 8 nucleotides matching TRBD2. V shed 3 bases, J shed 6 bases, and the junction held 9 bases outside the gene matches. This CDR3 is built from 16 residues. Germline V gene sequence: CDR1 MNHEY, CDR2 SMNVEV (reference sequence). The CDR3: CASSFSLAGGAGELFF. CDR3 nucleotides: TGTGCCAGCAGTTTCAGCCTAGCGGGCGGAGCCGGGGAGCTGTTTTTT.

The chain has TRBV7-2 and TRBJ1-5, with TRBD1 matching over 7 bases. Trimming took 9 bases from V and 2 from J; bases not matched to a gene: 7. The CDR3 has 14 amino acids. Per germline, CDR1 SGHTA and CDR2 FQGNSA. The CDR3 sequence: CASAVDRGNQPQHF. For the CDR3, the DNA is TGTGCCAGTGCTGTTGACAGGGGCAATCAGCCCCAGCATTTT.

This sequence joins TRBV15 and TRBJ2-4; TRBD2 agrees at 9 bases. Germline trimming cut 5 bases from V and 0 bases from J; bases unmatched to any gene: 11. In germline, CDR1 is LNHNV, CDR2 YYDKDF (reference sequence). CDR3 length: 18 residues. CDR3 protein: CATSDTLAGELAKNIQYF. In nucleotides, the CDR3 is TGTGCCACCAGCGACACCTTAGCGGGGGAACTAGCCAAAAACATTCAGTACTTC.

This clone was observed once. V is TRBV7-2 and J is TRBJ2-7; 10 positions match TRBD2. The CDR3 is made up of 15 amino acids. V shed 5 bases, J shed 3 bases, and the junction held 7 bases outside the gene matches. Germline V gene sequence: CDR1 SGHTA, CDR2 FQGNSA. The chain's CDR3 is CASSITSGTNYEQYF. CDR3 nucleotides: TGTGCCAGCAGCATTACTAGCGGGACCAACTACGAGCAGTACTTC.

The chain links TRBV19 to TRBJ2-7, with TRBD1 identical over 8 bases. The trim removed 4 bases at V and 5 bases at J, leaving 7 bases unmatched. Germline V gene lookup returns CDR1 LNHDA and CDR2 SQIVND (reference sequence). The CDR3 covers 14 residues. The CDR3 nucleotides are TGTGCCAGTAGTACATGGACAGGGTTGGACGAGCAGTACTTC. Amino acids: CASSTWTGLDEQYF. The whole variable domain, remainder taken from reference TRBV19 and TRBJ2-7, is DGGITQSPKYLFRKEGQNVTLSCEQNLNHDAMYWYRQDPGQGLRLIYYSQIVNDFQKGDIAEGYSVSREKKESFPLTVTSAQKNPTAFYLCASSTWTGLDEQYFGPGTRLTVT.

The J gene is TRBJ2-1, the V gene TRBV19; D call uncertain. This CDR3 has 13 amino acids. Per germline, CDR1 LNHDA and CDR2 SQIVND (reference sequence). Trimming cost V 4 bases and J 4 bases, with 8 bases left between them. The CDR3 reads CASSSGLYNEQFF. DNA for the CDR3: TGTGCCAGTAGTAGCGGTCTTTACAATGAGCAGTTCTTC.

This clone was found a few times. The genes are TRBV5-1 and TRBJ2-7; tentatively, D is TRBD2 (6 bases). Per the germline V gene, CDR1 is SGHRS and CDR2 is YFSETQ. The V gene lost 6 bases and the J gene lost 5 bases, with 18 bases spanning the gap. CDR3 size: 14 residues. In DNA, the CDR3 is TGCGCCAGCACGGTCCAGGAGGGCGGCGACGAGCAGTACTTC. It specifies CASTVQEGGDEQYF.

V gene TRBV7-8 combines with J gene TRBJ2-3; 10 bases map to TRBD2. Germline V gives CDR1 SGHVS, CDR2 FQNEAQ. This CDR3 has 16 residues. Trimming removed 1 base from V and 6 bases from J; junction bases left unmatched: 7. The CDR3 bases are TGTGCCAGCAGCTTAGATCGCCTAGCGGGAGTTGATACGCAGTATTTT. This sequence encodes CASSLDRLAGVDTQYF.

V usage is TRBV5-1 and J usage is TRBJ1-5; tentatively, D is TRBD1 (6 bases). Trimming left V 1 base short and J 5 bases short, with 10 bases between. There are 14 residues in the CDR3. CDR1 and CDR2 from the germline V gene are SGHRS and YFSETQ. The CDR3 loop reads CASSLRAGDQPQHF. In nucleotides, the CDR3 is TGCGCCAGCAGCTTGCGGGCAGGGGATCAGCCCCAGCATTTT.

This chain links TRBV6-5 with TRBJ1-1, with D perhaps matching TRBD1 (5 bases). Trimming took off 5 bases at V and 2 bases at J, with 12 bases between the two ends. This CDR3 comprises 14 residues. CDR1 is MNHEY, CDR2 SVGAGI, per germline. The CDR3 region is CASSQIGGNTEAFF. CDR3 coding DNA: TGTGCCAGCAGTCAGATCGGGGGAAACACTGAAGCTTTCTTT.

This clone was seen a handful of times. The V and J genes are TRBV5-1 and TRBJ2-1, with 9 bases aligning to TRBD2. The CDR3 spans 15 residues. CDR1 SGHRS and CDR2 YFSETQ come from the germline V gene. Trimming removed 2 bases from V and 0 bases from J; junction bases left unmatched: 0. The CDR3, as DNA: TGCGCCAGCAGCTTTAGCGGGAGCTCCTACAATGAGCAGTTCTTC. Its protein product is CASSFSGSSYNEQFF.

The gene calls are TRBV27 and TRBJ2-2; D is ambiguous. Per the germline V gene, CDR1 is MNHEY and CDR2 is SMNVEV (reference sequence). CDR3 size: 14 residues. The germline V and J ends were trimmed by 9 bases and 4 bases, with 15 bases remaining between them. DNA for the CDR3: TGTGCCAGGGCGAAATTAAGAGGCACCGGGGAGCTGTTTTTT. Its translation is CARAKLRGTGELFF.

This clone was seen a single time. DNA for the CDR3: TGTGCCAGCAGTTACTCGCCTAGACGAGGTAACTATGGCTACACCTTC. Protein: CASSYSPRRGNYGYTF. V and J are TRBV6-5 and TRBJ1-2; D is undetermined. Trimming cost V 0 bases and J 1 base, with 12 bases left between them. The CDR3 has 16 amino acids. Per germline, CDR1 MNHEY and CDR2 SVGAGI.

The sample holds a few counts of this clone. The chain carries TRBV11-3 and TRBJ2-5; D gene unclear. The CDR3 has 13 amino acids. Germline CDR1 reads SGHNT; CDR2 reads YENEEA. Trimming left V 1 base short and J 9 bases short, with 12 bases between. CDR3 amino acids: CASSLATGYAQYF. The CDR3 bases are TGTGCCAGCAGCTTAGCGACCGGGTATGCCCAGTACTTC.

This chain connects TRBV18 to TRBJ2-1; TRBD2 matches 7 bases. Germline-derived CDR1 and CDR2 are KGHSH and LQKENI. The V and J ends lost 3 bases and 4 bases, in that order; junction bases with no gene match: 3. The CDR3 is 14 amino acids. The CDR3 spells CASSPAGAYNEQFF. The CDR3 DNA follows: TGTGCCAGCTCACCCGCGGGAGCATACAATGAGCAGTTCTTC.

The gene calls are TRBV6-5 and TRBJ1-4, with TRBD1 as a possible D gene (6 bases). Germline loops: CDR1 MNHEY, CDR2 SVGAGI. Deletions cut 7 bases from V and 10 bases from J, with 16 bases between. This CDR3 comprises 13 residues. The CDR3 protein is CASKRTVTGKLFF. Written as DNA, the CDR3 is TGTGCCAGCAAGAGGACAGTGACGGGAAAACTGTTTTTT.